Listed below are T cell receptor beta chains from one sample, sequenced in a study of T-cell reconstitution after alpha-beta-depleted transplantation in children. TCRdb called the PCR reads again in MiXCR, with one record for every CDR3 protein. This table has some 340,000 distinct CDR3 sequences, around 10% appearing once. Source: PBMCs from the stem cell graft donor, taken from the stem cell graft. These receptors all come from a human donor who donated a stem cell graft to a child with acute lymphoblastic leukemia. Both conserved end residues are part of each CDR3.

cdr3_aa | v_call
CAISLVGAERNEQFF | TRBV10-3
CSAASRLGGPGLGSSYNEQFF | TRBV20-1
CASSPEGGRPQETQYF | TRBV12-3/TRBV12-4
CASSARAGVRNTGELFF | TRBV9
CASSARQGENEQFF | TRBV4-3
CASSFDPGSHTF | TRBV12-3/TRBV12-4
CASSQGVAGLGTDTQYF | TRBV4-2
CASSTRDSGANVLTF | TRBV6-2/TRBV6-3
CSAATGITNEKLFF | TRBV20-1
CASSLERGSTGTDTQYF | TRBV7-9
CSADRSRYNEQFF | TRBV29-1
CASSEGQGVRTEAFF | TRBV7-9
CSARTDSSYNEQFF | TRBV29-1
CSAITGLSYEQYF | TRBV20-1
CASSYVGAQETQYF | TRBV28
CASSIREIAGGSYEQYF | TRBV19
CASSSGSSAADTQYF | TRBV7-9
CASSGSAPRADTQYF | TRBV2
CASSFFDRHHEQFF | TRBV7-2
CASRLRQGGNQPQHF | TRBV28
CASSLEASGRENIQYF | TRBV7-9
CSVTKPGGSYNEQFF | TRBV20-1
CSASPGANYGYTF | TRBV20-1
CASSPAGTSGNNEQFF | TRBV9
CASSWGTSGRSDTQYF | TRBV7-9
CASSFDLYNTGELFF | TRBV5-6
CASSQDSPGSYEQYF | TRBV4-1
CASASGPANTGELFF | TRBV2
CASSRGTVYEQYF | TRBV7-2
CASSFTGREKLFF | TRBV5-5
CASSVDQGRGETQYF | TRBV9
CSVEKGTDEQFF | TRBV29-1
CASLPGSPYGSTDTQYF | TRBV6-1
CASSPRGQSNQPQHF | TRBV12-3/TRBV12-4
CSARDPRQGSGSVIYGYTF | TRBV20-1
CASSPGLAGASETQYF | TRBV28
CASRSPGQGLTEAFF | TRBV12-3/TRBV12-4
CSVEDSRLSYNEQFF | TRBV29-1
CASSRGAGAFF | TRBV28
CSARGGNLYNQPQHF | TRBV20-1
CASSLPSEHDNEQFF | TRBV28
CASSLEYPNTEAFF | TRBV7-9
CASSLGPDSTYEQYF | TRBV7-9
CASSHRDVLSGANVLTF | TRBV7-9
CASSQGEHVTNEKLFF | TRBV4-1
CASSLNNQKAFF | TRBV7-2
CASSLVYRTSGDYNEQLF | TRBV5-6
CASSQAGTSVQETQYF | TRBV4-1
CAISLGSDEQYF | TRBV10-3
CASSRGLAGVKEQYF | TRBV6-1
CASRRDRRNTEAFF | TRBV2
CASRKLAGGGYNEQFF | TRBV28
CASSLRTSGTAGNEQFF | TRBV4-2
CASSLPARGIAGVMNEQFF | TRBV7-3
CASSFSRRHEQYF | TRBV7-6
CAISDTVRAGELFF | TRBV10-3
CASSSLPGLAGKYEQYF | TRBV4-1
CATGTAEGIDSNQPQHF | TRBV12-3/TRBV12-4